Listed below are T cell receptor beta chains from one sample, sequenced in a study of blood T cell repertoires in COVID-19. Clones were read by immunoSEQ multiplex PCR, and TCRdb kept only the in-frame ones, dropping some. The repertoire holds 200,000 to 300,000 clones, with about 87% as singletons. Sequenced input: peripheral blood. Every receptor here comes from a woman between 40 and 55 years old with acute or convalescent COVID-19. CDR3s include the opening cysteine and the closing phenylalanine or tryptophan. The order of the fields is V gene, J gene, D gene, clone size, CDR3 protein, CDR3 DNA. D genes are given only for firm matches. Not all rows give a size; the values are once, few, many and, for expanded clones, a class.

v_gene: TRBV29-1; j_gene: TRBJ1-4; d_gene: TRBD1; abundance: once; CDR3aa: CSVDTTGGSEKLFF; CDR3nt: TGCAGCGTTGATACGACAGGGGGCAGTGAAAAACTGTTTTTT
v_gene: TRBV11-2; j_gene: TRBJ2-2; d_gene: TRBD1; abundance: .; CDR3aa: CASSPFVDRGSGELFF; CDR3nt: TGTGCCAGCAGCCCCTTTGTGGACAGGGGGTCCGGGGAGCTGTTTTTT
v_gene: TRBV20-1; j_gene: TRBJ2-5; d_gene: .; abundance: .; CDR3aa: CSVQSQETQYF; CDR3nt: TGCAGTGTACAGAGCCAAGAGACCCAGTACTTC
v_gene: TRBV18; j_gene: TRBJ1-1; d_gene: .; abundance: .; CDR3aa: CASRTRNTEAFF; CDR3nt: TGTGCCAGCCGTACACGGAACACTGAAGCTTTCTTT
v_gene: TRBV7-9; j_gene: TRBJ2-2; d_gene: TRBD1; abundance: .; CDR3aa: CASSRTGTGELFF; CDR3nt: TGTGCCAGCAGCCGGACAGGAACCGGGGAGCTGTTTTTT
v_gene: TRBV6-1; j_gene: TRBJ1-3; d_gene: .; abundance: .; CDR3aa: CASSDNQGIRNTIYF; CDR3nt: TGTGCCAGCAGTGACAACCAGGGTATCCGGAACACCATATATTTT
v_gene: TRBV27; j_gene: TRBJ1-1; d_gene: .; abundance: .; CDR3aa: CASSPRGGTEAFF; CDR3nt: TGTGCCAGCAGCCCGCGCGGGGGGACTGAAGCTTTCTTT
v_gene: TRBV24-1; j_gene: TRBJ2-3; d_gene: TRBD1; abundance: .; CDR3aa: CATSDLQGYGPDTQYF; CDR3nt: TGTGCCACCAGTGATTTACAGGGGTACGGCCCAGATACGCAGTATTTT
v_gene: TRBV4-1; j_gene: TRBJ2-3; d_gene: .; abundance: .; CDR3aa: CASSQERGGSTDTQYF; CDR3nt: TGCGCCAGCAGCCAAGAAAGAGGGGGTAGCACAGATACGCAGTATTTT
v_gene: TRBV7-2; j_gene: TRBJ1-2; d_gene: TRBD1; abundance: .; CDR3aa: CASSLNIGTGYYGYTF; CDR3nt: TGTGCCAGCAGCTTAAACATCGGGACAGGATACTATGGCTACACCTTC
v_gene: TRBV5-1; j_gene: TRBJ1-6; d_gene: .; abundance: .; CDR3aa: CASSLNQGIDSPLHF; CDR3nt: TGCGCCAGCAGCTTAAATCAGGGGATCGATTCACCCCTCCACTTT
v_gene: TRBV4-2; j_gene: TRBJ2-1; d_gene: TRBD2; abundance: .; CDR3aa: CASSRTSGGTPPSEQFF; CDR3nt: TGTGCCAGCAGCAGAACCTCGGGAGGGACTCCCCCGAGTGAGCAGTTCTTC
v_gene: TRBV27; j_gene: TRBJ1-5; d_gene: .; abundance: few; CDR3aa: CASSLNGYSNQPQHF; CDR3nt: TGTGCCAGCAGTTTGAACGGTTATAGCAATCAGCCCCAGCATTTT
v_gene: TRBV10-3; j_gene: TRBJ2-5; d_gene: .; abundance: .; CDR3aa: CAISESSTAQETQYF; CDR3nt: TGTGCCATCAGTGAGTCCTCGACAGCTCAAGAGACCCAGTACTTC
v_gene: TRBV20-1; j_gene: TRBJ2-1; d_gene: .; abundance: .; CDR3aa: CSANIREQFF; CDR3nt: TGCAGTGCAAACATACGCGAGCAGTTCTTC
v_gene: TRBV5-8; j_gene: TRBJ1-6; d_gene: TRBD1; abundance: .; CDR3aa: CASSSVRGRGNSPLHF; CDR3nt: TGTGCCAGCAGCTCGGTGAGGGGCAGGGGGAATTCACCCCTCCACTTT
v_gene: TRBV24-1; j_gene: TRBJ2-3; d_gene: .; abundance: .; CDR3aa: CASGEVGPLSF; CDR3nt: TGTGCCTCCGGCGAGGTCGGTCCACTTTCTTTT
v_gene: TRBV29-1; j_gene: TRBJ1-1; d_gene: .; abundance: .; CDR3aa: CSVESGEAFF; CDR3nt: TGCAGCGTTGAGTCCGGTGAAGCTTTCTTT
v_gene: TRBV5-4; j_gene: TRBJ1-1; d_gene: .; abundance: .; CDR3aa: CASSLTGVNTEAFF; CDR3nt: TGTGCCAGCAGCTTAACCGGGGTGAACACTGAAGCTTTCTTT
v_gene: TRBV5-1; j_gene: TRBJ1-2; d_gene: .; abundance: .; CDR3aa: CASSSEVGSSSGYTF; CDR3nt: TGCGCCAGCAGCTCCGAGGTCGGCAGTTCGTCTGGCTACACCTTC
v_gene: TRBV7-8; j_gene: TRBJ1-2; d_gene: TRBD1; abundance: .; CDR3aa: CASSLTGTNYGYTF; CDR3nt: TGTGCCAGCAGCTTGACAGGGACAAACTATGGCTACACCTTC
v_gene: TRBV25-1; j_gene: TRBJ2-3; d_gene: TRBD1; abundance: .; CDR3aa: CASGGQVTDTQYF; CDR3nt: TGTGCCAGCGGGGGACAGGTCACAGATACGCAGTATTTT
v_gene: TRBV4-2; j_gene: TRBJ1-5; d_gene: .; abundance: .; CDR3aa: CASSQDRVDQPQHF; CDR3nt: TGTGCCAGCAGCCAAGATCGGGTCGATCAGCCCCAGCATTTT
v_gene: TRBV11-2; j_gene: TRBJ2-5; d_gene: TRBD1; abundance: once; CDR3aa: CASCQGALPQETQYF; CDR3nt: TGTGCCAGCTGCCAGGGGGCCCTACCCCAAGAGACCCAGTACTTC
v_gene: TRBV28; j_gene: TRBJ1-3; d_gene: .; abundance: .; CDR3aa: CASSGMTGTGNTIYF; CDR3nt: TGTGCCAGCAGTGGAATGACGGGAACTGGAAACACCATATATTTT
v_gene: TRBV6-5; j_gene: TRBJ1-1; d_gene: .; abundance: .; CDR3aa: CASRGGRTPNTEAFF; CDR3nt: TGTGCCAGCAGGGGGGGGAGAACACCGAACACTGAAGCTTTCTTT
v_gene: TRBV30; j_gene: TRBJ1-6; d_gene: .; abundance: .; CDR3aa: CAWRTTGSKALHF; CDR3nt: TGTGCCTGGAGAACAACAGGGAGTAAGGCCCTCCACTTT
v_gene: TRBV7-3; j_gene: TRBJ2-1; d_gene: TRBD2; abundance: .; CDR3aa: CASSLTLASGGVLSSYNEQFF; CDR3nt: TGTGCCAGCAGCTTAACGTTGGCTAGCGGGGGGGTCTTGAGCTCCTACAATGAGCAGTTCTTC
v_gene: TRBV30; j_gene: TRBJ1-5; d_gene: .; abundance: .; CDR3aa: CAWSGGTFGPNSNQPQHF; CDR3nt: TGTGCCTGGAGCGGAGGGACTTTTGGACCGAATAGCAATCAGCCCCAGCATTTT
v_gene: TRBV19; j_gene: TRBJ1-2; d_gene: .; abundance: .; CDR3aa: CASNSRSGLDGYTF; CDR3nt: TGTGCCAGTAACAGTCGGTCGGGATTGGATGGCTACACCTTC
v_gene: TRBV4-2; j_gene: TRBJ1-5; d_gene: .; abundance: .; CDR3aa: CASSQVSGTPNQPQHF; CDR3nt: TGTGCCAGCAGCCAAGTTTCTGGGACTCCTAATCAGCCCCAGCATTTT
v_gene: TRBV25-1; j_gene: TRBJ2-3; d_gene: .; abundance: medium-sized; CDR3aa: CASSEYGDGDTQYF; CDR3nt: TGTGCCAGCAGTGAATATGGCGACGGGGATACGCAGTATTTT
v_gene: TRBV5-1; j_gene: TRBJ1-1; d_gene: .; abundance: .; CDR3aa: CASSLQGRTNTEAFF; CDR3nt: TGCGCCAGCAGCTTACAGGGTAGGACGAACACTGAAGCTTTCTTT
v_gene: TRBV5-1; j_gene: TRBJ1-1; d_gene: TRBD1; abundance: .; CDR3aa: CASSLTGAWNTEAFF; CDR3nt: TGCGCCAGCAGCTTGACAGGGGCTTGGAACACTGAAGCTTTCTTT
v_gene: TRBV25-1; j_gene: TRBJ1-4; d_gene: .; abundance: .; CDR3aa: CASSGRWSTNEKLFF; CDR3nt: TGTGCCAGCAGTGGGAGGTGGAGTACGAATGAAAAACTGTTTTTT
v_gene: TRBV19; j_gene: TRBJ2-5; d_gene: .; abundance: .; CDR3aa: CASSVTVEETQYF; CDR3nt: TGTGCCAGTAGTGTGACAGTGGAAGAGACCCAGTACTTC
v_gene: TRBV11-2; j_gene: TRBJ1-3; d_gene: .; abundance: .; CDR3aa: CASSLWASQGNLGNTIYF; CDR3nt: TGTGCCAGCAGCTTATGGGCTTCACAGGGTAATCTTGGAAACACCATATATTTT
v_gene: TRBV4-2; j_gene: TRBJ2-2; d_gene: TRBD1; abundance: many; CDR3aa: CASSRLPAGGQNTGELFF; CDR3nt: TGTGCCAGCAGCCGTCTACCGGCAGGGGGCCAGAACACCGGGGAGCTGTTTTTT
v_gene: TRBV5-1; j_gene: TRBJ2-2; d_gene: .; abundance: .; CDR3aa: CASSPITSGSSGELFF; CDR3nt: TGCGCCAGCAGCCCAATTACTTCAGGGTCGTCCGGGGAGCTGTTTTTT
v_gene: TRBV27; j_gene: TRBJ1-6; d_gene: .; abundance: .; CDR3aa: CASSPRPRGGYSPLHF; CDR3nt: TGTGCCAGCAGCCCCCGCCCGCGGGGAGGGTATTCACCCCTCCACTTT
v_gene: TRBV2; j_gene: TRBJ1-2; d_gene: .; abundance: few; CDR3aa: CASRKVKGSGRGGYTF; CDR3nt: TGTGCCAGCAGAAAAGTAAAAGGGAGTGGTAGAGGTGGCTACACCTTC
v_gene: TRBV6-5; j_gene: TRBJ1-1; d_gene: TRBD1; abundance: .; CDR3aa: CASSRQGHTEAFF; CDR3nt: TGTGCCAGCAGCAGACAGGGACACACTGAAGCTTTCTTT
v_gene: TRBV6-6; j_gene: TRBJ1-2; d_gene: TRBD1; abundance: .; CDR3aa: CASSLDRELGGYTF; CDR3nt: TGTGCCAGCAGCTTGGACAGGGAGTTGGGTGGCTACACCTTC
v_gene: TRBV2; j_gene: TRBJ1-5; d_gene: TRBD1; abundance: .; CDR3aa: CASRWGQESNQPQHF; CDR3nt: TGTGCCAGCAGATGGGGACAGGAGAGCAATCAGCCCCAGCATTTT
v_gene: TRBV27; j_gene: TRBJ1-2; d_gene: .; abundance: .; CDR3aa: CASRQHREYYGYTF; CDR3nt: TGTGCCAGCAGGCAACACAGGGAGTACTATGGCTACACCTTC
v_gene: TRBV4-1; j_gene: TRBJ1-2; d_gene: TRBD1; abundance: .; CDR3aa: CASSQDQDRAGYGYTF; CDR3nt: TGCGCCAGCAGCCAAGATCAAGACAGGGCGGGCTATGGCTACACCTTC